Presented here are 23 T cell receptor beta chains from one specimen sequenced in a study of blood T cells in healthy people across ages. Sample-barcoded 5' priming and a J-beta primer mix drove a second PCR of roughly 6 to 12 cycles. TCRdb analysed the 5' RACE reads with MiXCR anew, one entry per CDR3 protein. This table has some 1,800,000 distinct CDR3 sequences, roughly 43% appearing once. The specimen was blood. Every receptor here comes from a human donor in good health.

This clonotype was picked up a small number of times. The gene calls are TRBV7-2 and TRBJ2-5; 7 positions agree with TRBD2. The CDR3 loop spans 13 amino acids. Germline V gene data show CDR1 as SGHTA and CDR2 as FQGNSA. V gave up 5 bases and J gave up 11 bases; unmatched junction bases: 11. The CDR3 is CASSTRLAREQYF. CDR3 nucleotides: TGTGCCAGCAGCACCCGACTAGCACGAGAGCAGTACTTC.

This chain joins TRBV6-1 and TRBJ2-7, with TRBD1 matching 7 bases. The CDR3 has 15 amino acids. The germline CDR1 and CDR2 sequences are MNHNS and SASEGT. V shed 6 bases and J 3 bases; nucleotides not matched to a gene: 11. The CDR3 bases are TGTGCCAGCAGCCTCACCGCCGGGACAGACTACGAGCAGTACTTC. Its protein is CASSLTAGTDYEQYF.

This chain joins TRBV3-1 and TRBJ2-5; D is uncertain. CDR1 LGHDT and CDR2 YNNKEL come from the germline V gene (reference sequence). Trimming took off 1 base at V and 1 base at J, with 10 bases between the two ends. The CDR3 extends over 15 amino acids. CDR3 sequence reads: CASSQGPATQETQYF. CDR3 coding DNA: TGTGCCAGCAGCCAAGGACCGGCCACCCAAGAGACCCAGTACTTC.

The J gene is TRBJ2-7, the V gene TRBV5-1, with 7 bases that match TRBD1. J gave up 0 bases and V 7 bases, and 13 bases lay outside the gene matches. The CDR3 covers 16 residues. The germline V gene has CDR1 SGHRS and CDR2 YFSETQ. The CDR3 region has the DNA TGCGCCAGCTCCCCTAACGTAGGGGGCTCCTCCTACGAGCAGTACTTC. It is translated as CASSPNVGGSSYEQYF.

The V gene is TRBV15, the J gene TRBJ2-3, with D unclear. Germline CDR1 reads LNHNV; CDR2 reads YYDKDF (reference sequence). CDR3 length: 15 residues. Trimming left V 0 bases short and J 0 bases short, with 7 bases between. CDR3 sequence reads: CATSRDTESTDTQYF. The CDR3, as DNA: TGTGCCACCAGCAGAGATACGGAGAGCACAGATACGCAGTATTTT.

This clonotype was observed a few times. The rearrangement links TRBV15 to TRBJ1-6; D is undetermined. The V end lost 1 base, the J end lost 8 bases, and 15 bases lay between the germline ends. Germline loops: CDR1 LNHNV, CDR2 YYDKDF (reference sequence). This CDR3 is built from 16 residues. CDR3: CATSRAMILEDSPLHF. The DNA for the CDR3 is TGTGCCACCAGCAGAGCTATGATATTAGAGGATTCACCCCTCCACTTT.

V usage is TRBV11-2 and J usage is TRBJ1-1; 7 bases line up with TRBD1. The CDR3 runs 14 residues. V shed 4 bases, J shed 5 bases, and the junction held 7 bases outside the gene matches. Per the germline V gene, CDR1 is SGHAT and CDR2 is FQNNGV. The CDR3 DNA follows: TGTGCCAGCAGCTCATACAGGGGTAAGACTGAAGCTTTCTTT. This translates into CASSSYRGKTEAFF.

This clonotype was observed a few times. The chain couples TRBV29-1 to TRBJ1-1, with unresolved D. This CDR3 region has 13 residues. With 4 bases removed from V and 4 bases from J, the gap between germline ends came to 13 bases. The V gene's germline CDR1 is SQVTM and CDR2 ANQGSEA. DNA for the CDR3: TGCAGCGTTGCCATGACTGACGGCACTGAAGCTTTCTTT. Encoded protein: CSVAMTDGTEAFF.

The chain is built from TRBV20-1 and TRBJ2-3, with 11 positions matching TRBD2. CDR1 and CDR2 from the germline V gene are DFQATT and SNEGSKA (reference sequence). The junction had 5 bases not matched to a gene; V was cut back by 3 bases and J by 3 bases. CDR3 size: 15 residues. Here the CDR3 reads CSASRLAGLTDTQYF. For the CDR3, the DNA is TGCAGTGCTAGCCGACTAGCGGGGCTAACAGATACGCAGTATTTT.

This clonotype has only a few counts. V is TRBV7-9 and J is TRBJ1-5, with a possible D match to TRBD1 (6 bases). From germline, CDR1 is SEHNR and CDR2 FQNEAQ (reference sequence). V lost 5 bases, J lost 2 bases, and 16 bases lay in between. The CDR3 length is 16 residues. CDR3 sequence: CASSPGGGAGNQPQHF. In DNA, the CDR3 is TGTGCCAGCAGCCCCGGGGGGGGCGCAGGCAATCAGCCCCAGCATTTT.

The V gene is TRBV7-9, the J gene TRBJ1-2, with D perhaps matching TRBD1 (5 bases). Germline V lookup: CDR1 SEHNR, CDR2 FQNEAQ (reference sequence). The CDR3 is made up of 16 amino acids. Trimming shortened V by 8 bases and J by 5 bases, and 24 bases separated the two germline ends. The CDR3 DNA reads TGTGCCAGCCCGGAGGGCGGGGGGTCCCGACTTTATGGCTACACCTTC. It is translated as CASPEGGGSRLYGYTF.

The chain is built from TRBV4-1 and TRBJ2-5, with 13 bases matching TRBD2. Germline lookup yields CDR1 MGHRA and CDR2 YSYEKL. V gave up 3 bases and J gave up 5 bases; unmatched junction bases: 9. CDR3 length: 17 residues. The CDR3 sequence is CASSQDTSGGAFETQYF. CDR3 nucleotide sequence: TGCGCCAGCAGCCAGGACACTAGCGGGGGGGCGTTCGAGACCCAGTACTTC.

The chain couples TRBV11-2 to TRBJ1-1; D unclear. Trimming left V 3 bases short and J 4 bases short, with 12 bases between. Germline-derived CDR1 and CDR2 are SGHAT and FQNNGV. The CDR3 consists of 14 residues. The CDR3 loop reads CASSFYSRGTEAFF. In DNA, the CDR3 is TGTGCCAGCAGCTTCTACAGTAGAGGCACTGAAGCTTTCTTT.

The CDR3 here is CASSSLEVVGRETQYF. The CDR3, as DNA: TGTGCCAGCAGCTCCCTGGAGGTCGTCGGGCGAGAGACCCAGTACTTC. The chain carries TRBV7-9 and TRBJ2-5; D may be TRBD2 (5 bases). CDR3 length: 16 amino acids. Trimming stripped 4 bases from V and 4 bases from J, with 19 bases between. CDR1 and CDR2 (germline): SEHNR, FQNEAQ (reference sequence).

This clonotype was found a few times. V usage is TRBV29-1 and J usage is TRBJ2-3, with TRBD1 matching over 7 bases. V shed 7 bases, J shed 2 bases, and the junction held 6 bases outside the gene matches. Germline CDR1 SQVTM, CDR2 ANQGSEA. The CDR3 runs to 13 residues. In DNA, the CDR3 is TGCAGCGACAACAGGGGACACACAGATACGCAGTATTTT. Translation: CSDNRGHTDTQYF.

J is TRBJ1-1 and V is TRBV20-1; D is ambiguous. Germline V gene lookup returns CDR1 DFQATT and CDR2 SNEGSKA (reference sequence). The CDR3 contains 12 residues. The V gene lost 3 bases and the J gene lost 1 base, with 6 bases spanning the gap. The CDR3 here is CSASGQNTEAFF. CDR3 nucleotide sequence: TGCAGTGCTAGTGGCCAGAACACTGAAGCTTTCTTT.

This clonotype was detected only a few times. The chain employs TRBV6-1 and TRBJ1-1, with a possible D match to TRBD1 (6 bases). In germline, CDR1 is MNHNS, CDR2 SASEGT. This CDR3 is built from 13 residues. V was trimmed by 6 bases and J by 3 bases, leaving 11 bases between them. The CDR3 DNA follows: TGTGCCAGCAGGGATTCAGGGGACACTGAAGCTTTCTTT. Its protein is CASRDSGDTEAFF.

The chain is built from TRBV4-2 and TRBJ2-7, with TRBD2 matching 7 bases. This CDR3 contains 15 residues. V shed 4 bases, J shed 3 bases, and the junction held 9 bases outside the gene matches. Per the germline V gene, CDR1 is LGHNA and CDR2 is YNFKEQ. The chain's CDR3 is CASSPPRGGSYEQYF. The CDR3, as DNA: TGTGCCAGCAGCCCCCCTCGCGGGGGTAGCTACGAGCAGTACTTC.

The chain has TRBV3-1 and TRBJ2-5; the D is unclear. The V and J ends lost 10 bases and 4 bases respectively, with 25 bases between them. CDR3 length: 16 amino acids. Per the germline V gene, CDR1 is LGHDT and CDR2 is YNNKEL (reference sequence). CDR3 sequence: CATSPKPPGNSETQYF. The CDR3 DNA reads TGTGCCACCTCACCTAAACCACCGGGCAACTCAGAGACCCAGTACTTC.

This clonotype came up once. The chain has TRBV3-1 and TRBJ1-1, with D unclear. V gave up 4 bases and J gave up 1 base, with 10 bases separating them. The CDR3 sequence is 14 residues long. Germline V CDR1 and CDR2: LGHDT, YNNKEL (reference sequence). CDR3 residues: CASSPFPRNTEAFF. The DNA for the CDR3 is TGTGCCAGCAGCCCGTTTCCTAGGAACACTGAAGCTTTCTTT.

The CDR3 spells CGAPQPPSTDTQYF. The CDR3 nucleotides read TGCGGCGCCCCTCAGCCGCCGAGCACAGATACGCAGTATTTT. The rearrangement joins TRBV29-1 to TRBJ2-3; D remains unclear. Germline loops: CDR1 SQVTM, CDR2 ANQGSEA. There are 14 residues in the CDR3.

The V gene is TRBV29-1, the J gene TRBJ2-7; no reliable D call. V was cut by 4 bases and J by 4 bases, with 14 bases left in between. Germline-derived CDR1 and CDR2 are SQVTM and ANQGSEA. The CDR3 is 13 residues long. The CDR3 DNA sequence: TGCAGCGTTGTCCTTGGGTCGAATTACGAGCAGTACTTC. Protein sequence: CSVVLGSNYEQYF.

Only a few counts were recorded for this clonotype. V gene TRBV20-1 combines with J gene TRBJ2-1; the match to TRBD2 covers 11 bases. Germline trimming cut 6 bases from V and 7 bases from J; bases unmatched to any gene: 5. The CDR3 extends over 13 amino acids. The germline gives CDR1 DFQATT, CDR2 SNEGSKA (reference sequence). For the CDR3, the DNA is TGCAGTGCCTATAGCGGGGGGGCGAATGAGCAGTTCTTC. This encodes CSAYSGGANEQFF.